The TCR beta chain described here comes from a study of identical twins. Study findings and constraints: In monozygotic twins, models underestimated the sharing of out-of-frame TCR alpha.

A universal primer site came from template switching; cDNA carried unique molecular identifiers. TCRdb reanalysed the 5' RACE reads using MiXCR and keeps one entry per CDR3 protein. This repertoire shows some 460,000 distinct CDR3 sequences, 12% to 15% found once; its top ten account for around 0.57%. Notes on this clonotype: Its cognate antigen is unknown.

The CDR3 loop spans 11 amino acids. The germline CDR1 and CDR2 sequences are MNHNY and SVGAGI (reference sequence). V shed 9 bases and J 9 bases; nucleotides not matched to a gene: 5. The same data also went into a second study, on yellow fever vaccine responses in identical twins.

The V gene is TRBV6-6, the J gene TRBJ2-1, with 7 bases that match TRBD2. Specimen: CD4+ T cells sorted from blood. The sequence was collected from a woman aged 18 to 35 in good health. CDR3 residues: CASEREGEQFF. CDR3 nucleotide sequence: TGTGCCAGTGAGCGGGAAGGTGAGCAGTTCTTC.